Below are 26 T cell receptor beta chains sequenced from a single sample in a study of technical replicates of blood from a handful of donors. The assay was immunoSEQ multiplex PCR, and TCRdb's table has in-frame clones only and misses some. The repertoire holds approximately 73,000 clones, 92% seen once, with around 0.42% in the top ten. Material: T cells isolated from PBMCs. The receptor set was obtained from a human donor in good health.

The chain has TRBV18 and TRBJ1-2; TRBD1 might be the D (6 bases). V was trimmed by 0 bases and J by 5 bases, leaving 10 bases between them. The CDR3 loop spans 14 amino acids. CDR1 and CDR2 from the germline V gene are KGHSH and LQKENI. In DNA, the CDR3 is TGTGCCAGCTCACCACCGCTGGGGACATATGGCTACACCTTC. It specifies CASSPPLGTYGYTF.

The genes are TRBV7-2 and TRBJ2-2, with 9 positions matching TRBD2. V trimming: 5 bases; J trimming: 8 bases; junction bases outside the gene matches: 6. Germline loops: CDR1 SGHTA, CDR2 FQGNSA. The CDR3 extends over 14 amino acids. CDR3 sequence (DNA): TGTGCCAGCAGCCTAAATGGACTAGCGGGGGAGCTGTTTTTT. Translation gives CASSLNGLAGELFF.

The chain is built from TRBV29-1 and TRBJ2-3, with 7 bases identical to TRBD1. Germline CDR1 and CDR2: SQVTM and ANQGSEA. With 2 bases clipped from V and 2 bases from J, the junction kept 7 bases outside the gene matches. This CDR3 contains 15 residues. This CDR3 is CSVERDRDFTDTQYF. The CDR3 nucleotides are TGCAGCGTTGAAAGGGACAGAGACTTCACAGATACGCAGTATTTT.

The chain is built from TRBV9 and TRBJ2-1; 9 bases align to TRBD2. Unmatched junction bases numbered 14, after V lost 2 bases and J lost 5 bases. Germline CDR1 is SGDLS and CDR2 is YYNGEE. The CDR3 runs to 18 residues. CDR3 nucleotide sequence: TGTGCCAGCAGCGTCGAGCCCGGGATAGCGGGAGAACACAATGAGCAGTTCTTC. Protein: CASSVEPGIAGEHNEQFF.

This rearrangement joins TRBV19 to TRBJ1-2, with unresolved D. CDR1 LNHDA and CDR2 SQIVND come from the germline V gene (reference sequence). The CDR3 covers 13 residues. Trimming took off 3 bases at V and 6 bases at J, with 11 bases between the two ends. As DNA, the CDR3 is TGTGCCAGTAGTATGGAGCCTGAACATGGCTACACCTTC. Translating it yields CASSMEPEHGYTF.

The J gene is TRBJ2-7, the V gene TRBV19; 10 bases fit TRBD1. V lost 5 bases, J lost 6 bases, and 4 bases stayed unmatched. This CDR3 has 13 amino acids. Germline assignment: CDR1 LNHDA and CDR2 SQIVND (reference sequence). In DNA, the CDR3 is TGTGCCAGTAGTCGACAGGGGGCACGCGAGCAGTACTTC. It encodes CASSRQGAREQYF.

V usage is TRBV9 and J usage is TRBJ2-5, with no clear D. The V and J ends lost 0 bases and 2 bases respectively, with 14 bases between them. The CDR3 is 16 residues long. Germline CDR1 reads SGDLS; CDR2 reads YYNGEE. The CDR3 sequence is CASSVDTERSQETQYF. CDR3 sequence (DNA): TGTGCCAGCAGCGTAGATACGGAGCGTTCTCAAGAGACCCAGTACTTC.

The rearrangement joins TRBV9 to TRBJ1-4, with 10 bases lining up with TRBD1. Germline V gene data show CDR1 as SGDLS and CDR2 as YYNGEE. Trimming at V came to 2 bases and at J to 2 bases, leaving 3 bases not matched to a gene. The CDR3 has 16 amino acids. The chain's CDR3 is CASSVGQGVTNEKLFF. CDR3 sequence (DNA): TGTGCCAGCAGCGTCGGACAGGGGGTCACTAATGAAAAACTGTTTTTT.

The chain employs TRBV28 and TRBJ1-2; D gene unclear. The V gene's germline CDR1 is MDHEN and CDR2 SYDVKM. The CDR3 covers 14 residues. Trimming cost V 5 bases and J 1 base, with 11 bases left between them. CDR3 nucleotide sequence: TGTGCCAGCAGTGTAACACAGTATAACTATGGCTACACCTTC. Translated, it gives CASSVTQYNYGYTF.

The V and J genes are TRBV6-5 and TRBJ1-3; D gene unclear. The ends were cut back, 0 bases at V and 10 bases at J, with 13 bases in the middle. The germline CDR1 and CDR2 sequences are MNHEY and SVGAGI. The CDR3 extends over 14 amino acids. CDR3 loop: CASSYSGVVGTIYF. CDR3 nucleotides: TGTGCCAGCAGTTACTCCGGGGTGGTCGGTACCATATATTTT.

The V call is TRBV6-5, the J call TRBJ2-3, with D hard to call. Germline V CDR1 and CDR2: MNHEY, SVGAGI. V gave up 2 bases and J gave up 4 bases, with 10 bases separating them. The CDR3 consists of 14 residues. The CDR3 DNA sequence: TGTGCCAGCAGTTACCGACTTATTGCAGATACGCAGTATTTT. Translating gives CASSYRLIADTQYF.

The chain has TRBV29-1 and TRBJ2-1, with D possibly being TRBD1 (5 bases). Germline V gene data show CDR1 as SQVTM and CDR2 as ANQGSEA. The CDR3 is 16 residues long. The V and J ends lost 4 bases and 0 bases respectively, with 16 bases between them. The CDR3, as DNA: TGCAGCGTTGCCGGACACAATGCAGACTCCTACAATGAGCAGTTCTTC. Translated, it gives CSVAGHNADSYNEQFF.

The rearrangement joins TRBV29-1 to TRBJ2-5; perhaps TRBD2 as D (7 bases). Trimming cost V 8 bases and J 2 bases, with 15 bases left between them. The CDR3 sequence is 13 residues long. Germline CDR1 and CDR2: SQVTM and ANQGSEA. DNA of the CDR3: TGCAGCTCGGGGGCCGGGGGGCAAGAGACCCAGTACTTC. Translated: CSSGAGGQETQYF.

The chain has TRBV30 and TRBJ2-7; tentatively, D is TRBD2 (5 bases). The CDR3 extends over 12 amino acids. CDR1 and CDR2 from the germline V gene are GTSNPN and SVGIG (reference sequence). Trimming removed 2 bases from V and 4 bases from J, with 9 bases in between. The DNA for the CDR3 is TGTGCCTGGAGTAACGGGGTTTACGAGCAGTACTTC. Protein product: CAWSNGVYEQYF.

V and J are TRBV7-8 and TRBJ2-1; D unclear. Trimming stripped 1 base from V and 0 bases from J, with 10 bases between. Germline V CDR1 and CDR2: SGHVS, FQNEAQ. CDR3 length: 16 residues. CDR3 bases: TGTGCCAGCAGCTTAGGCATACCTAGCTCCTACAATGAGCAGTTCTTC. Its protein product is CASSLGIPSSYNEQFF.

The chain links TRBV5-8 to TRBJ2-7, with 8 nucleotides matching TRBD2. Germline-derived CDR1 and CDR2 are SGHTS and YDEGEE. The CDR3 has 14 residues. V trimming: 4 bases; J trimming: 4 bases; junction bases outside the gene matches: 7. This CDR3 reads CASSRGGTSYEQYF. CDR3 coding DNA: TGTGCCAGCAGCCGAGGGGGGACTAGTTACGAGCAGTACTTC.

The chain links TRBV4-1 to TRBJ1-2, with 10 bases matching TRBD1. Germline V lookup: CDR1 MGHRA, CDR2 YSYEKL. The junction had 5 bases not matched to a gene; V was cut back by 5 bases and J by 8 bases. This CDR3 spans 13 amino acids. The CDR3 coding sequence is TGCGCCAGCAGCTTCGGGACAGGGGAAGGCTACACCTTC. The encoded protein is CASSFGTGEGYTF.

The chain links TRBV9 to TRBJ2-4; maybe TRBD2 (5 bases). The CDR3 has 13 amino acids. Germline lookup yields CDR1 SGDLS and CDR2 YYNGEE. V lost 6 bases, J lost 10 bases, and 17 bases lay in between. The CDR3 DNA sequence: TGTGCCAGCACTTTAGACGGGGTAGGGATTCAGTACTTC. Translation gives CASTLDGVGIQYF.

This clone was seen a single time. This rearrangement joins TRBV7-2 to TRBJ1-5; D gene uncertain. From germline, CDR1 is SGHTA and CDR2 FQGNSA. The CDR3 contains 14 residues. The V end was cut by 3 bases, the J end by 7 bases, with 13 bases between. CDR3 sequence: CASSLVWAGQPQHF. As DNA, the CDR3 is TGTGCCAGCAGCTTGGTGTGGGCGGGGCAGCCCCAGCATTTT.

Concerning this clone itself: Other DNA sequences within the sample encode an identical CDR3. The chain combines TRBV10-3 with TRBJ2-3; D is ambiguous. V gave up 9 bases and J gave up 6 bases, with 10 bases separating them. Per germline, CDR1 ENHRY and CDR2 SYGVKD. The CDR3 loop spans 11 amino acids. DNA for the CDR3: TGTGCCATATCTTCCGGGGATACGCAGTATTTT. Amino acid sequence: CAISSGDTQYF.

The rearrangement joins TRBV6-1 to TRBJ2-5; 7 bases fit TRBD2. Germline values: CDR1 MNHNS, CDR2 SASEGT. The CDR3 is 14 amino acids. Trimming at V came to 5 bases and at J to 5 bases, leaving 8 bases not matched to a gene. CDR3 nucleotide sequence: TGTGCCAGCAGTAGGGGACGGGGAGGGGAGACCCAGTACTTC. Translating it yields CASSRGRGGETQYF.

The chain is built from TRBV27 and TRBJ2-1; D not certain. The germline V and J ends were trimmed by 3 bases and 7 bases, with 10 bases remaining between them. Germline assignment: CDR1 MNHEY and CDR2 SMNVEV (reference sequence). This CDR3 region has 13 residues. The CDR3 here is CASSFTRLNEQFF. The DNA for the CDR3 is TGTGCCAGCAGTTTTACGAGGTTGAATGAGCAGTTCTTC.

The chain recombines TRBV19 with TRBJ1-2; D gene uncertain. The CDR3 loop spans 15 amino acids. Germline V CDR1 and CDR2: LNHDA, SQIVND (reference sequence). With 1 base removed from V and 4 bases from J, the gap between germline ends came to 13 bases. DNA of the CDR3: TGTGCCAGTAGTATAGGGAGGCGGCCAAGCTATGGCTACACCTTC. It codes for CASSIGRRPSYGYTF.

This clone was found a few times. The CDR3 DNA is TGTGCCAGCAGCGTCGGGACAGGGTGGAAAGCTTTCTTT. The encoded protein is CASSVGTGWKAFF. This chain joins TRBV9 and TRBJ1-1; TRBD1 matches at 9 bases. Germline V gene sequence: CDR1 SGDLS, CDR2 YYNGEE. The V and J ends lost 2 bases and 9 bases, in that order; junction bases with no gene match: 5. CDR3 length: 13 residues.

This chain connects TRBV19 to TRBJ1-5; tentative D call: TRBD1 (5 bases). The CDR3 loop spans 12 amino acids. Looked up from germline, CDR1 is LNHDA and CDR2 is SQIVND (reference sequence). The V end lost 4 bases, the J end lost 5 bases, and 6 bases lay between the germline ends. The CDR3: CASSTQDQPQHF. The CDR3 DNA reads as TGTGCCAGTAGTACACAGGATCAGCCCCAGCATTTT.

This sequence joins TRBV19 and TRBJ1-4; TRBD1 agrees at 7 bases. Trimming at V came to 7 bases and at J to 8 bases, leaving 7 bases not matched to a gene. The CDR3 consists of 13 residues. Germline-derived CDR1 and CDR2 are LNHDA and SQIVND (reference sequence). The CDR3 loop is CASKVQGDEKLFF. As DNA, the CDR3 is TGTGCCAGTAAGGTCCAGGGGGACGAAAAACTGTTTTTT.